Listed below are T cell receptor beta chains from one sample, sequenced in a study of vaccination and CD4 T cells after COVID-19. TCRdb called the PCR reads again in MiXCR, with one record for every CDR3 protein. The sample lists 15,000 to 19,000 distinct CDR3 sequences; 42% were seen once. These receptors have no known antigen. Sequenced: cultured CD4+ T cells from blood. Every receptor here comes from a human donor with COVID-19. CDR3s include the opening cysteine and the closing phenylalanine or tryptophan. Each record gives: D gene, clone size, J gene, V gene, CDR3 protein, CDR3 DNA. The D gene is left open where the match is weak. For some rows the clone size is stated as once, few or many, or as a class when expanded; others skip it.

NA	few	TRBJ2-1	TRBV7-9	CASSLRPDSSYNEQFF	TGTGCCAGCAGCTTAAGGCCGGACAGCTCCTACAATGAGCAGTTCTTC
NA	once	TRBJ2-5	TRBV12-3/TRBV12-4	CASRPGTLQETQYF	TGTGCCAGCAGGCCAGGGACGCTCCAAGAGACCCAGTACTTC
NA	few	TRBJ1-1	TRBV7-9	CASSPQGRGAFF	TGTGCCAGCAGCCCCCAGGGAAGGGGAGCTTTCTTT
NA	NA	TRBJ1-1	TRBV6-1	CASSRDSVTEAFF	TGTGCCAGCAGTCGGGACTCAGTCACTGAAGCTTTCTTT
NA	few	TRBJ2-7	TRBV11-1	CASSLPGKDSYEQYF	TGTGCCAGCAGCCTCCCAGGGAAGGACTCCTACGAGCAGTACTTC
NA	few	TRBJ1-5	TRBV19	CASSMASQQSNQPQHF	TGTGCCAGTAGTATGGCTAGCCAACAGAGCAATCAGCCCCAGCATTTT
NA	NA	TRBJ1-1	TRBV6-2/TRBV6-3	CASSPRVANTEAFF	TGTGCCAGCAGTCCTCGGGTCGCGAACACTGAAGCTTTCTTT
NA	few	TRBJ2-5	TRBV20-1	CSAEGPLGTQYF	TGCAGTGCCGAGGGACCCCTGGGGACCCAGTACTTC
TRBD1	NA	TRBJ1-5	TRBV28	CASSPNRGLRQPQHF	TGTGCCAGCAGCCCAAACAGGGGGCTCCGTCAGCCCCAGCATTTT
NA	few	TRBJ1-6	TRBV19	CASSIAAPNINSPLHF	TGTGCCAGTAGTATAGCGGCCCCCAATATCAATTCACCCCTCCACTTT
NA	NA	TRBJ1-5	TRBV6-4	CASSPELWQPQHF	TGTGCCAGCAGCCCTGAGCTATGGCAGCCCCAGCATTTT
NA	large	TRBJ2-5	TRBV7-9	CASSTLGAETQYF	TGTGCCAGCAGCACGCTCGGGGCAGAGACCCAGTACTTC
NA	few	TRBJ1-5	TRBV7-2	CASSFDGINQPQHF	TGTGCCAGCAGCTTTGATGGGATCAATCAGCCCCAGCATTTT
NA	few	TRBJ1-3	TRBV6-2/TRBV6-3	CASSPTDTSGNTIYF	TGTGCCAGCAGTCCCACAGATACCTCTGGAAACACCATATATTTT
NA	NA	TRBJ2-2	TRBV2	CASREDGNTGELFF	TGTGCCAGCAGGGAGGACGGTAACACCGGGGAGCTGTTTTTT
NA	NA	TRBJ1-2	TRBV2	CASSRDTEHYGYTF	TGTGCCAGCAGCCGGGACACGGAACACTATGGCTACACCTTC
NA	NA	TRBJ1-1	TRBV10-2	CASTTGYTEAFF	TGCGCCAGCACGACCGGGTACACTGAAGCTTTCTTT
TRBD2	NA	TRBJ2-3	TRBV11-2	CASSSRLAGGPTDTQYF	TGTGCCAGCAGCTCCCGGCTAGCGGGGGGACCCACAGATACGCAGTATTTT
TRBD1	few	TRBJ2-7	TRBV20-1	CSARAPQGAVPSYEQYF	TGCAGTGCTAGAGCCCCCCAGGGGGCGGTCCCCTCCTACGAGCAGTACTTC
TRBD1	few	TRBJ2-5	TRBV19	CASSKTGVGETQYF	TGTGCCAGTAGTAAAACAGGGGTGGGGGAGACCCAGTACTTC
NA	NA	TRBJ1-6	TRBV5-1	CASSPPGANSPLHF	TGCGCCAGCAGCCCCCCGGGTGCTAATTCACCCCTCCACTTT
NA	few	TRBJ2-2	TRBV7-6	CASSLGVLTGELFF	TGTGCCAGCAGCTTAGGAGTTTTGACCGGGGAGCTGTTTTTT
NA	few	TRBJ1-1	TRBV7-2	CASSRRGMGTEAFF	TGTGCCAGCAGTCGTCGGGGCATGGGGACTGAAGCTTTCTTT
NA	NA	TRBJ1-2	TRBV2	CASTLGVGGYTF	TGTGCCAGCACTCTGGGGGTTGGCGGCTACACCTTC
NA	NA	TRBJ2-5	TRBV11-2	CASSSQETGPRYF	TGTGCCAGCAGCTCGCAAGAAACAGGGCCCCGGTACTTC
NA	NA	TRBJ2-7	TRBV7-2	CASSLAARGAYEQYF	TGTGCCAGCAGCTTAGCCGCTCGCGGGGCCTACGAGCAGTACTTC
TRBD2	NA	TRBJ2-7	TRBV20-1	CSARPQAGSPSYEQYF	TGCAGTGCTAGACCACAAGCGGGGAGCCCCTCCTACGAGCAGTACTTC
TRBD2	NA	TRBJ2-3	TRBV10-3	CAISPPGLAGGSTDTQYF	TGTGCCATCAGTCCTCCGGGACTAGCGGGGGGGAGCACAGATACGCAGTATTTT
TRBD2	few	TRBJ2-3	TRBV6-1	CASSLSGGRDTQYF	TGTGCCAGCAGTCTTAGCGGGGGTCGGGATACGCAGTATTTT
TRBD1	NA	TRBJ1-1	TRBV20-1	CSARDRGGAKYTEAFF	TGCAGTGCTAGAGATCGAGGGGGCGCAAAGTACACTGAAGCTTTCTTT
TRBD1	few	TRBJ2-7	TRBV12-3/TRBV12-4	CASRRSGTGLIYEQYF	TGTGCCAGCAGGCGGTCTGGGACAGGGCTGATCTACGAGCAGTACTTC
NA	few	TRBJ1-1	TRBV15	CATSRPSAQGPTEAFF	TGTGCCACCAGCAGACCTTCTGCGCAGGGCCCCACTGAAGCTTTCTTT
NA	few	TRBJ1-1	TRBV20-1	CSAREGRANTEAFF	TGCAGTGCTAGAGAGGGACGGGCGAACACTGAAGCTTTCTTT
TRBD1	NA	TRBJ2-2	TRBV5-4	CASSQGQGAGELFF	TGTGCCAGCAGCCAGGGACAGGGTGCCGGGGAGCTGTTTTTT
TRBD2	NA	TRBJ2-3	TRBV10-3	CATRPGLAGGTDTQYF	TGTGCCACACGACCGGGACTAGCGGGGGGCACAGATACGCAGTATTTT
NA	NA	TRBJ2-3	TRBV2	CASPGRTTDTQYF	TGTGCCAGCCCGGGACGGACCACAGATACGCAGTATTTT
NA	few	TRBJ2-3	TRBV6-1	CASSQLVPSTDTQYF	TGTGCCAGCAGCCAGCTAGTCCCTAGCACAGATACGCAGTATTTT
TRBD2	NA	TRBJ2-7	TRBV9	CASSVGAGAGEQYF	TGTGCCAGCAGCGTAGGAGCGGGGGCGGGGGAGCAGTACTTC
TRBD2	NA	TRBJ2-5	TRBV6-2/TRBV6-3	CASSYLGLAAETQYF	TGTGCCAGCAGTTATTTGGGACTAGCGGCGGAGACCCAGTACTTC
TRBD1	NA	TRBJ1-6	TRBV5-6	CASSLGTGFANSPLHF	TGTGCCAGCAGCTTGGGGACAGGGTTCGCTAATTCACCCCTCCACTTT